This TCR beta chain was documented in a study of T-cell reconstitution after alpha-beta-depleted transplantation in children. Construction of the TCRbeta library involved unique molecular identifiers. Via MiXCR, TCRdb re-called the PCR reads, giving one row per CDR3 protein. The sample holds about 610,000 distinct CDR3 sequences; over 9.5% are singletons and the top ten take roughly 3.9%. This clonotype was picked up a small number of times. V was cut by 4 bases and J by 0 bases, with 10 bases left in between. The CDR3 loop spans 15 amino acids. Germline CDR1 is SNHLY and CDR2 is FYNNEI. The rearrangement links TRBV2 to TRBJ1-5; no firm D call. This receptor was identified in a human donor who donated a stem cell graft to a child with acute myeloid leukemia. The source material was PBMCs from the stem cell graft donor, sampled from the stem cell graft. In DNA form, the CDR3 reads TGTGCCAGCAGTGGGCCAGAAAATAGCAATCAGCCCCAGCATTTT. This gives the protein CASSGPENSNQPQHF.